This T cell receptor beta chain was captured in a study of shared clonotypes between healthy human individuals. About the research overall: Donors were a couple of women and a few men aged 18 to 49. Each donor's CD8 memory used one plate, CD8 naive two, each CD4 subset three. Whole-study findings and limits: Compared with memory subsets, naive subsets generally had larger estimated richness.

Trimming removed 0 bases at V and 5 bases at J, with 13 bases between. Per germline, CDR1 MNHNY and CDR2 SVGAGI (reference sequence). The CDR3 loop spans 16 amino acids. A remark on this clone: What it binds is unknown.

The genomic DNA of each subset was split evenly across several immunoSEQ plates. TCRdb's table, derived via immunoSEQ multiplex PCR, lists solely in-frame clones and lacks some. The table shows over a million clones, with roughly 74% occurring only once. Sequenced: memory CD4+ T cells from PBMCs. Specified subset: CD45RA-negative fraction. The gene calls are TRBV6-6 and TRBJ2-2; the D is unclear. The clonotype was recovered from a man younger than 35 in good health. Some clones in this sample may be carry-over from other donors' samples. CDR3: CASSYSTGVRTGELFF. As DNA, the CDR3 is TGTGCCAGCAGTTACTCCACTGGGGTGCGGACCGGGGAGCTGTTTTTT.